The 16 T cell receptor beta chains given below trace back to one sample, sequenced in a study of OX40 agonist ivuxolimab in advanced cancers. The method was immunoSEQ multiplex PCR; TCRdb's version includes in-frame clones alone and lacks a portion of them. The sample has under 40,000 clones; about 74% are singletons. The specimen comprised CD4+ or CD8+ T cells sorted from blood, sampled in a trial of the OX40 agonist ivuxolimab. The receptors stem from an adult with an advanced solid tumor such as melanoma, head and neck, liver or kidney cancer.

This rearrangement joins TRBV28 to TRBJ2-7, with 8 nucleotides matching TRBD2. The CDR3 covers 14 residues. J was trimmed by 4 bases and V by 3 bases; bases with no gene match: 5. CDR1 and CDR2 from the germline V gene are MDHEN and SYDVKM. CDR3 nucleotide sequence: TGTGCCAGCAGTTTGTTAGCGGGGAGGTACGAGCAGTACTTC. The encoded protein is CASSLLAGRYEQYF. The full variable domain, rest sourced from reference TRBV28 and TRBJ2-7, is DVKVTQSSRYLVKRTGEKVFLECVQDMDHENMFWYRQDPGLGLRLIYFSYDVKMKEKGDIPEGYSVSREKKERFSLILESASTNQTSMYLCASSLLAGRYEQYFGPGTRLTVT.

The rearrangement uses TRBV14 and TRBJ1-6; D not certain. Looked up from germline, CDR1 is SGHDN and CDR2 is FVKESK. Trimming cost V 2 bases and J 10 bases, with 9 bases left between them. CDR3 length: 13 amino acids. The CDR3 DNA is TGTGCCAGCAGCCAACACTCAGGATCACCCCTCCACTTT. Protein sequence: CASSQHSGSPLHF.

The chain is built from TRBV5-1 and TRBJ2-7; D is unclear. CDR1 and CDR2 (germline): SGHRS, YFSETQ. V dropped 0 bases and J dropped 3 bases, with 1 base sitting between them. The CDR3 contains 11 residues. Here the CDR3 reads CASSLDYEQYF. For the CDR3, the DNA is TGCGCCAGCAGCTTGGACTACGAGCAGTACTTC. Drawing the rest from reference TRBV5-1 and TRBJ2-7, the complete variable domain is KAGVTQTPRYLIKTRGQQVTLSCSPISGHRSVSWYQQTPGQGLQFLFEYFSETQRNKGNFPGRFSGRQFSNSRSEMNVSTLELGDSALYLCASSLDYEQYFGPGTRLTVT.

The rearrangement links TRBV30 to TRBJ1-2; D is perhaps TRBD1 (5 bases). Trimming shortened V by 3 bases and J by 2 bases, and 7 bases separated the two germline ends. This CDR3 is built from 12 residues. Germline assignment: CDR1 GTSNPN and CDR2 SVGIG (reference sequence). The CDR3 loop is CAWSKGNYGYTF. DNA of the CDR3: TGTGCCTGGAGCAAGGGGAACTATGGCTACACCTTC.

The chain joins TRBV4-1 to TRBJ2-4; 7 nucleotides line up with TRBD2. This CDR3 region has 16 residues. V was pared by 2 bases and J by 1 base, with 5 bases of the junction left unmatched. Germline lookup yields CDR1 MGHRA and CDR2 YSYEKL. The chain's CDR3 is CASSQPGSGAKNIQYF. The CDR3 nucleotides read TGCGCCAGCAGCCAACCTGGTAGCGGGGCCAAAAACATTCAGTACTTC.

The chain has TRBV2 and TRBJ2-1; TRBD2 agrees at 7 bases. Trimming cost V 4 bases and J 10 bases; bases outside gene matches: 7. The CDR3 length is 13 residues. From germline, CDR1 is SNHLY and CDR2 FYNNEI. The CDR3 nucleotides are TGTGCCAGCAGTGGGGAGGGTCTCAGGGAGCAGTTCTTC. The encoded protein is CASSGEGLREQFF. Supplemented by reference TRBV2 and TRBJ2-1, the full variable domain reads EPEVTQTPSHQVTQMGQEVILRCVPISNHLYFYWYRQILGQKVEFLVSFYNNEISEKSEIFDDQFSVERPDGSNFTLKIRSTKLEDSAMYFCASSGEGLREQFFGPGTRLTVL.

The genes are TRBV30 and TRBJ1-5; D is undetermined. This CDR3 region has 15 residues. V was pared by 0 bases and J by 1 base, with 10 bases between. Germline loops: CDR1 GTSNPN, CDR2 SVGIG (reference sequence). The CDR3 protein is CAWSVARESNQPQHF. CDR3 DNA sequence: TGTGCCTGGAGTGTAGCGCGGGAAAGCAATCAGCCCCAGCATTTT.

This clone was detected only a few times. The gene calls are TRBV5-6 and TRBJ1-4, with a possible D match to TRBD1 (5 bases). This CDR3 spans 13 amino acids. Trimming removed 4 bases from V and 8 bases from J, with 12 bases in between. Germline lookup yields CDR1 SGHDT and CDR2 YYEEEE. The DNA for the CDR3 is TGTGCCAGCAGCGCCGGGACCTCGGAAAAACTGTTTTTT. Translating gives CASSAGTSEKLFF.

This CDR3 reads CASSFTGNQPQHF. DNA for the CDR3: TGTGCCAGCAGTTTTACAGGAAATCAGCCCCAGCATTTT. The V and J genes are TRBV27 and TRBJ1-5; TRBD1 might be the D (5 bases). V was clipped by 3 bases and J by 4 bases, with 7 bases between them. Germline V gene lookup returns CDR1 MNHEY and CDR2 SMNVEV (reference sequence). The CDR3 covers 13 residues.

This chain uses TRBV2 with TRBJ1-5; 9 bases agree with TRBD1. This CDR3 is 14 amino acids long. After removal of 6 bases from V and 7 bases from J, the junction contained 7 bases not matched to a gene. Germline values: CDR1 SNHLY, CDR2 FYNNEI. The CDR3 sequence is CASRIQGARQPQHF. Here the CDR3 DNA reads TGTGCCAGCAGAATACAGGGGGCGAGGCAGCCCCAGCATTTT.

The chain couples TRBV4-1 to TRBJ2-5, with 8 nucleotides matching TRBD2. J lost 7 bases, V lost 2 bases, and 15 bases had no gene match. Germline-derived CDR1 and CDR2 are MGHRA and YSYEKL. This CDR3 comprises 17 residues. The CDR3 bases are TGCGCCAGCAGCCAACTAATTGTCGGCCCAAGCGGGGGGACCCAGTACTTC. This codes for CASSQLIVGPSGGTQYF.

This clone has more than one count but fewer than ten. The chain uses TRBV11-2 and TRBJ2-5, with D unclear. This CDR3 comprises 14 residues. V was trimmed by 2 bases and J by 1 base, leaving 8 bases between them. The germline V gene has CDR1 SGHAT and CDR2 FQNNGV. CDR3 amino acids: CASSLSPGQETQYF. CDR3 sequence (DNA): TGTGCCAGCAGCTTAAGTCCGGGCCAAGAGACCCAGTACTTC.

The J gene is TRBJ1-5, the V gene TRBV6-5; TRBD1 matches at 11 bases. V was pared by 2 bases and J by 6 bases, with 0 bases of the junction left unmatched. Germline-derived CDR1 and CDR2 are MNHEY and SVGAGI. This CDR3 is 14 amino acids long. The CDR3 is CASSYGQGAQPQHF. The CDR3 DNA reads as TGTGCCAGCAGTTACGGACAGGGGGCTCAGCCCCAGCATTTT.

This clone was counted only a few times. V usage is TRBV4-1 and J usage is TRBJ1-6; D ambiguous. CDR3 length equals 16 residues. Trimming stripped 0 bases from V and 0 bases from J, with 6 bases between. The germline V gene encodes CDR1 MGHRA and CDR2 YSYEKL. The CDR3 protein is CASSQDWGSYNSPLHF. The CDR3 DNA is TGCGCCAGCAGCCAAGATTGGGGCTCCTATAATTCACCCCTCCACTTT.

This chain joins TRBV4-1 and TRBJ1-1; D may be TRBD1 (5 bases). Trimming shortened V by 0 bases and J by 7 bases, and 15 bases separated the two germline ends. The CDR3 runs to 15 residues. The germline V gene has CDR1 MGHRA and CDR2 YSYEKL. The CDR3 loop reads CASSQDLGTVNEAFF. The DNA of the CDR3 is TGCGCCAGCAGCCAAGATCTCGGGACTGTCAATGAAGCTTTCTTT.

The chain links TRBV5-1 to TRBJ2-2; possibly TRBD1 for D (5 bases). The V gene lost 0 bases and the J gene lost 5 bases, with 11 bases spanning the gap. CDR1 is SGHRS, CDR2 YFSETQ, per germline. There are 15 residues in the CDR3. The CDR3 DNA reads as TGCGCCAGCAGCTTGGGCAGGGCAAGGACCGGGGAGCTGTTTTTT. Translating it yields CASSLGRARTGELFF.